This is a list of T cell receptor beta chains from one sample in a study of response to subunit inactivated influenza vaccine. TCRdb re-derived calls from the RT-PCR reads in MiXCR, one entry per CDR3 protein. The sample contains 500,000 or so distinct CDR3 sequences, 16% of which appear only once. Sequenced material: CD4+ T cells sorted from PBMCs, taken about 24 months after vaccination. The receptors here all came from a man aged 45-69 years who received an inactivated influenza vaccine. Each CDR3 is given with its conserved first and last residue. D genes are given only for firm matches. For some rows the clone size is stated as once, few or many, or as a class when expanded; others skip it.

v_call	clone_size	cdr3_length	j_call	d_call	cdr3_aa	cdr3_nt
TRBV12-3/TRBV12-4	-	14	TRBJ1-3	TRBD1	CASSFSTGGNTIYF	TGTGCCAGCAGTTTCTCGACAGGGGGCAACACCATATATTTT
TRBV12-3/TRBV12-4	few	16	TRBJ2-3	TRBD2	CASSGTSVSSTDTQYF	TGTGCCAGCAGTGGTACTAGCGTCTCTAGCACAGATACGCAGTATTTT
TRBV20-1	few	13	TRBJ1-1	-	CSALRDMNTEAFF	TGCAGTGCCCTCAGAGATATGAACACTGAAGCTTTCTTT
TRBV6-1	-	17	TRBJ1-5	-	CASSQLGGGYSNQPQHF	TGTGCCAGCAGCCAGCTGGGGGGAGGATATAGCAATCAGCCCCAGCATTTT
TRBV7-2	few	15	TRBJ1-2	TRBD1	CASSPGTGGLVGYTF	TGTGCCAGCAGCCCAGGGACAGGGGGGTTGGTTGGCTACACCTTC
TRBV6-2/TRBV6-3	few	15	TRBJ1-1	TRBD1	CASSFHGTANTEAFF	TGTGCCAGCAGTTTCCATGGGACAGCGAACACTGAAGCTTTCTTT
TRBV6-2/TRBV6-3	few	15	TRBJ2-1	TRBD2	CASSYSGTRFSEQFF	TGTGCCAGCAGTTACTCTGGGACTAGGTTCTCTGAGCAGTTCTTC
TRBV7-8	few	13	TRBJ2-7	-	CASSHGTSNEQYF	TGTGCCAGCAGCCATGGGACTTCAAACGAGCAGTACTTC
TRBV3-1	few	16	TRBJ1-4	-	CASSQAGVLGNEKLFF	TGTGCCAGCAGCCAGGCTGGGGTCCTCGGGAATGAAAAACTGTTTTTT
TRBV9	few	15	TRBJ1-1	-	CASSVDSGSSAEAFF	TGTGCCAGCAGCGTAGATTCCGGTAGTAGCGCTGAAGCTTTCTTT
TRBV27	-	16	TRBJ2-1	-	CASRFLTRGRDNEQFF	TGTGCCAGCAGGTTCCTGACCCGGGGTAGGGACAATGAGCAGTTCTTC
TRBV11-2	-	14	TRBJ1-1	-	CASSRDIVNTEAFF	TGTGCCAGCAGCCGGGACATAGTGAACACTGAAGCTTTCTTT
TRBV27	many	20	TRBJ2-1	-	CASSLSRLAVTVSSYNEQFF	TGTGCCAGCAGTTTATCTAGGTTAGCGGTTACCGTTAGCTCCTACAATGAGCAGTTCTTC
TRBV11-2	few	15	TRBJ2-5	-	CASSYRTGTEETQYF	TGTGCCAGCAGTTACCGCACCGGGACCGAAGAGACCCAGTACTTC
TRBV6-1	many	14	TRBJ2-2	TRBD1	CASRRTGLTGELFF	TGTGCCAGCAGGAGGACAGGTCTGACCGGGGAGCTGTTTTTT
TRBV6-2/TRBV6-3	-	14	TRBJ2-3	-	CASSYSSGARAQYF	TGTGCCAGCAGTTACTCCTCCGGGGCTAGGGCGCAGTATTTT
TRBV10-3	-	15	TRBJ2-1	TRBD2	CAIKSSSGTYNEQFF	TGTGCCATCAAGTCCTCTAGCGGGACCTACAATGAGCAGTTCTTC
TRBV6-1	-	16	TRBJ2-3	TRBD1	CASRPGGTGGTDTQYF	TGTGCCAGCAGGCCCGGGGGGACAGGGGGGACGGATACGCAGTATTTT
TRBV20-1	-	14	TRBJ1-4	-	CSARDNRVNEKLFF	TGCAGTGCTAGAGATAACAGGGTTAATGAAAAACTGTTTTTT
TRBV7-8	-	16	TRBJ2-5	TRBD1	CASSSGQGRGQETQYF	TGTGCCAGCAGCTCGGGACAGGGGCGGGGGCAAGAGACCCAGTACTTC
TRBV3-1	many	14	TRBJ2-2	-	CASSWTANTGELFF	TGTGCCAGCAGTTGGACGGCTAACACCGGGGAGCTGTTTTTT
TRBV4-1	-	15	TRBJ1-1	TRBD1	CASSRIGTGGTEAFF	TGCGCCAGCAGCCGAATAGGGACAGGGGGCACTGAAGCTTTCTTT
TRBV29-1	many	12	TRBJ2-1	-	CSVVRGWNEQFF	TGCAGCGTTGTCAGGGGATGGAATGAGCAGTTCTTC
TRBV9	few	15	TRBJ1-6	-	CASSVVGNLDSPLHF	TGTGCCAGCAGCGTAGTGGGCAACTTAGATTCACCCCTCCACTTT
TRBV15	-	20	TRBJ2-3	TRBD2	CATSSPGRRTSGGPTDTQYF	TGTGCCACCAGCAGTCCCGGACGTCGGACTAGCGGGGGGCCCACAGATACGCAGTATTTT
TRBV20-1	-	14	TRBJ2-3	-	CSAPKGGQGDTQYF	TGCAGTGCCCCCAAGGGGGGGCAGGGAGATACGCAGTATTTT
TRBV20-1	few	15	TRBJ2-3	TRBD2	CSATSGREGTDTQYF	TGCAGTGCTACTAGCGGGAGGGAAGGCACAGATACGCAGTATTTT
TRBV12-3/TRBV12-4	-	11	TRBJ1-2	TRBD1	CASRHRGGYTF	TGTGCCAGCAGGCACAGGGGTGGCTACACCTTC
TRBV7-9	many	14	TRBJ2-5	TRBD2	CASSLGLVKETQYF	TGTGCCAGCAGCCTGGGACTAGTAAAAGAGACCCAGTACTTC
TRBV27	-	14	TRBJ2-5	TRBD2	CASSTVAGLGTQYF	TGTGCCAGCAGTACCGTAGCGGGGCTCGGGACCCAGTACTTC
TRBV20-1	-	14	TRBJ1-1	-	CSARDPGRGPEAFF	TGCAGTGCTAGAGATCCCGGGAGGGGCCCTGAAGCTTTCTTT
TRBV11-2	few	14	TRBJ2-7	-	CASRPGHLSYEQYF	TGTGCCAGCAGGCCGGGACACCTCTCCTACGAGCAGTACTTC
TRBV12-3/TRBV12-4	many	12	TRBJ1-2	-	CASSSSNYGYTF	TGTGCCAGCAGTTCGTCTAACTATGGCTACACCTTC
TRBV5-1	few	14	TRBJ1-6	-	CASSSATPGSPLHF	TGCGCCAGCAGCTCCGCCACGCCGGGATCACCCCTCCACTTT
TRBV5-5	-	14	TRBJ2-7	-	CASSLKIRPYEQYF	TGTGCCAGCAGCTTAAAGATTCGGCCCTACGAGCAGTACTTC
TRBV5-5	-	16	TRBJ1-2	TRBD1	CASSLAPTGGAYGYTF	TGTGCCAGCAGCTTGGCCCCGACAGGGGGTGCCTATGGCTACACCTTC
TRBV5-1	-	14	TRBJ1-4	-	CASSFTGLGEKLFF	TGCGCCAGCAGTTTCACAGGCCTGGGGGAAAAACTGTTTTTT
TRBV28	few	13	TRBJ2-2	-	CASKDENTGELFF	TGTGCCAGCAAGGACGAGAACACCGGGGAGCTGTTTTTT
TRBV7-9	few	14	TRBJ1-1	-	CASSLPPGGPEAFF	TGTGCCAGCAGCTTACCACCCGGAGGACCTGAAGCTTTCTTT
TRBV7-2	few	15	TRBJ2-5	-	CASSLVGNPQETQYF	TGTGCCAGCAGCTTAGTGGGGAATCCGCAAGAGACCCAGTACTTC
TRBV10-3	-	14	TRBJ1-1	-	CAIRPQGRGTEAFF	TGTGCCATCAGGCCACAGGGTCGGGGGACTGAAGCTTTCTTT
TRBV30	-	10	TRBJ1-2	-	CAGENYGYTF	TGTGCCGGTGAAAACTATGGCTACACCTTC
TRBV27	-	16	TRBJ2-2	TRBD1	CASSPRTGVPTGELFF	TGTGCCAGCAGTCCCCGGACAGGGGTCCCCACCGGGGAGCTGTTTTTT
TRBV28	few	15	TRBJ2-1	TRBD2	CASSLPDLADNEQFF	TGTGCCAGCAGCTTACCCGACCTAGCGGACAATGAGCAGTTCTTC
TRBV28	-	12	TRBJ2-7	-	CASSGSSREQYF	TGTGCCAGCAGTGGGAGTTCCCGAGAGCAGTACTTC